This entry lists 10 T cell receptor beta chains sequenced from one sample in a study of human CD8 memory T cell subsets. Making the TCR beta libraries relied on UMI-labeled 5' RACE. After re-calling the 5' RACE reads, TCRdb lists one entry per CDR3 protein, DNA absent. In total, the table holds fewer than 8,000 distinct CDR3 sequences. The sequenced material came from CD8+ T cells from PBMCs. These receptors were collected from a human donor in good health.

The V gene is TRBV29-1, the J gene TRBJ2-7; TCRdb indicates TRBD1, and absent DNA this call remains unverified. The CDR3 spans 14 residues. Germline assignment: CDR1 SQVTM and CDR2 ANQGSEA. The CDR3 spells CSVGTRTGADEQYF.

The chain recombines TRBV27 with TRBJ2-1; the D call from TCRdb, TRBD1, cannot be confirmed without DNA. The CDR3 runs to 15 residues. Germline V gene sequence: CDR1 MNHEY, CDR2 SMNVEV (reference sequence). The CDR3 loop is CASSLSARGYNEQFF.

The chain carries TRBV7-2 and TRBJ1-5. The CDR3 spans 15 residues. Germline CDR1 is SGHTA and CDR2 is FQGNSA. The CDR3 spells CASSFSSYSNQPQHF. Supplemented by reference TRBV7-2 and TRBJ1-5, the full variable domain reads GAGVSQSPSNKVTEKGKDVELRCDPISGHTALYWYRQSLGQGLEFLIYFQGNSAPDKSGLPSDRFSAERTGGSVSTLTIQRTQQEDSAVYLCASSFSSYSNQPQHFGDGTRLSIL.

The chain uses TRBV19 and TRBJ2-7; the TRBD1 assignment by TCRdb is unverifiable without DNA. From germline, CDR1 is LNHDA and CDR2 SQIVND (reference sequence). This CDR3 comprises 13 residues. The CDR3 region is CASSISSPYEQYF.

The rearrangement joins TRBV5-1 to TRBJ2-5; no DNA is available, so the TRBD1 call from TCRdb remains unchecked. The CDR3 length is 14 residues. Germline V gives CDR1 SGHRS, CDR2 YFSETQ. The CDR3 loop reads CASSGGAAGETQYF.

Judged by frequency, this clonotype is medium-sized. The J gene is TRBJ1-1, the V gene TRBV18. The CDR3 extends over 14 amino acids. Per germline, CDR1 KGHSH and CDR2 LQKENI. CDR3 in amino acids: CASSPSQMNTEAFF.

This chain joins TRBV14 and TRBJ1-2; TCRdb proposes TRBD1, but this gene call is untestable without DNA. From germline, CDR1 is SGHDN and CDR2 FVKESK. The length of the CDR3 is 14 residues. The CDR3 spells CASSPSWTGDGYTF.

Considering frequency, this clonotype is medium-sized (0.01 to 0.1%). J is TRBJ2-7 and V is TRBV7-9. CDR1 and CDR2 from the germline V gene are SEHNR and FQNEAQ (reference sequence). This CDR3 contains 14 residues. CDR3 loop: CASSSDGRFNEQYF.

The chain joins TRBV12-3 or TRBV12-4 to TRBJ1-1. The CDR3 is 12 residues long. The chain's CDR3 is CASRLGNTEAFF.

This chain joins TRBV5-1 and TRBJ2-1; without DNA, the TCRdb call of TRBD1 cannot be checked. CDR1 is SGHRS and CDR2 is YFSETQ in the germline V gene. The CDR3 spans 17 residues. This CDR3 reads CASSTDQTGPPYNEQFF.